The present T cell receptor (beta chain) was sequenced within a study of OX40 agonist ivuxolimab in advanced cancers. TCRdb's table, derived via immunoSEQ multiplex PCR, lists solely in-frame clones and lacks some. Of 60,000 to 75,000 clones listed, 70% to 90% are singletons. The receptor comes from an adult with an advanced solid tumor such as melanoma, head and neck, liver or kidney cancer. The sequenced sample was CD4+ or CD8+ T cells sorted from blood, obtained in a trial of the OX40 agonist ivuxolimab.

DNA for the CDR3: TGTGCCAGCAGCTTACAGGAGAATCAGCCCCAGCATTTT. This gives the protein CASSLQENQPQHF. V usage is TRBV7-6 and J usage is TRBJ1-5; no definite D call. The CDR3 has 13 residues. Germline loops: CDR1 SGHVS, CDR2 FNYEAQ. Trimming left V 2 bases short and J 4 bases short, with 6 bases between.